This is a list of T cell receptor beta chains from one sample in a study of CD8 T cells in Susac syndrome. Each CDR3 protein is one row after TCRdb ran MiXCR on the immunoSEQ multiplex PCR reads. Among a few hundred thousand distinct CDR3 sequences, approximately 95% were seen once, and the ten largest hold 0.075% to 0.095%. The sample taken for sequencing was CD4+ T cells from PBMCs. These receptors were collected from a human donor with multiple sclerosis. The CDR3 runs from the conserved cysteine through the conserved F or W. A D gene is named only where the DNA matches it firmly. Clone size is given for some rows only: seen once, a few or many times, or a class if the clone is expanded.

size | J | V | D | DNA | CDR3
NA | TRBJ1-4 | TRBV20-1 | TRBD1 | TGCAGTGCGGGACAGGGGCCCCCTGGTGAAAAACTGTTTTTT | CSAGQGPPGEKLFF
NA | TRBJ2-7 | TRBV2 | NA | TGTGCCAGCAGTGAAGCGCAAGGATTTCTCTTC | CASSEAQGFLF
NA | TRBJ2-7 | TRBV3-1 | NA | TGTGCCAGCAGCCGCGGAGTAACCTACGACGAGCAGTACTTC | CASSRGVTYDEQYF
NA | TRBJ1-1 | TRBV20-1 | NA | TGCAGTGCTAGTAGGGGGGCGCCGACTGAAGCTTTCTTT | CSASRGAPTEAFF
NA | TRBJ2-5 | TRBV5-6 | TRBD2 | TGTGCCAGCAGCCTCCGACTAGCGGGGGGGCCACGGAAGACCCAGTACTTC | CASSLRLAGGPRKTQYF
NA | TRBJ2-5 | TRBV30 | NA | TGTGCCTGGAGTGCCGGCATTGGGCCTCAAGAGACCCAGTACTTC | CAWSAGIGPQETQYF
NA | TRBJ2-3 | TRBV4-1 | TRBD1 | TGCGCCAGCAGCCAAGATCCGACAGGGCTGAATACGCAGTATTTT | CASSQDPTGLNTQYF
NA | TRBJ1-1 | TRBV18 | NA | TGTGCCAGCTCACCGGGCAGGATGAACACTGAAGCTTTCTTT | CASSPGRMNTEAFF
NA | TRBJ2-7 | TRBV9 | NA | TGTGCCAGCAGCGAGACCGCAGGGGTCCAGCAGTACTTC | CASSETAGVQQYF
NA | TRBJ2-6 | TRBV7-2 | NA | TGTGCCAGCAGCTTACAGGGAGATCATGGGGCCAACGTCCTGACTTTC | CASSLQGDHGANVLTF
NA | TRBJ1-2 | TRBV4-1 | NA | TGCGCCAGCAGCCCTGTGGGGATTTCTTATGGCTACACCTTC | CASSPVGISYGYTF
NA | TRBJ2-5 | TRBV29-1 | NA | TGCACCTACAGACGGAGCCAAGAGACCCAGTACTTC | CTYRRSQETQYF
NA | TRBJ2-1 | TRBV20-1 | NA | TGCAGTGCTATATCAGGACCCAATGAGCAGTTCTTC | CSAISGPNEQFF
NA | TRBJ1-1 | TRBV15 | NA | TGTGCCACCAGCAGAGAACCCCTTAAGAACACTGAAGCTTTCTTT | CATSREPLKNTEAFF
NA | TRBJ2-7 | TRBV20-1 | NA | TGCAGTGCTACATGGAGCGGTACCTACGAGCAGTACTTC | CSATWSGTYEQYF
once | TRBJ2-7 | TRBV5-1 | TRBD1 | TGCGCCAGCAGAGTGACAGGGGGCTACGAGCAGTACTTC | CASRVTGGYEQYF
NA | TRBJ2-7 | TRBV12-3/TRBV12-4 | TRBD1 | TGTGCCAGCGCTGGGACAGGGGAGAGCTACGAGCAGTACTTC | CASAGTGESYEQYF
NA | TRBJ1-2 | TRBV29-1 | TRBD1 | TGCAGCGGGACAGGGTCTAACTATGGCTACACCTTC | CSGTGSNYGYTF
NA | TRBJ2-5 | TRBV9 | NA | TGTGCCAGCAGCGTAGAGTTCTGGGGAGAGACCCAGTACTTC | CASSVEFWGETQYF
NA | TRBJ1-2 | TRBV12-3/TRBV12-4 | NA | TGTGCCAGCAGTTTAGAGTCGCCTACCTTC | CASSLESPTF
once | TRBJ1-2 | TRBV20-1 | TRBD1 | TGCAGTGCTAGATCAACAGGGGCAGGGGCCTTC | CSARSTGAGAF
NA | TRBJ2-5 | TRBV5-6 | NA | TGTGCCAGCAGCTTATTGTACCAAGAGACCCAGTACTTC | CASSLLYQETQYF
NA | TRBJ2-7 | TRBV20-1 | TRBD2 | TGCAGTGGAGCGGGGAAAACCTACGAGCAGTACTTC | CSGAGKTYEQYF
NA | TRBJ2-1 | TRBV12-3/TRBV12-4 | TRBD2 | TGTGCCAGCAGTCCCCGACTAGCGGGAGGTTTCAATGAGCAGTTCTTC | CASSPRLAGGFNEQFF
NA | TRBJ2-7 | TRBV2 | TRBD1 | TGTGCCAGCAGTGAAGCCCGACAGGGTAATTACGGAACCTACGAGCAGTACTTC | CASSEARQGNYGTYEQYF
NA | TRBJ1-5 | TRBV25-1 | NA | TGTGCCAGCAGTGAATGGGGGGAGGAGCAGCCCCAGCATTTT | CASSEWGEEQPQHF
once | TRBJ1-6 | TRBV27 | TRBD1 | TGTGCCAGCAGTTTAAGAGCAGGGGGCAGCTATAATTCACCCCTCCACTTT | CASSLRAGGSYNSPLHF
NA | TRBJ1-5 | TRBV12-5 | NA | TGTGCTAGTGGTTTAGAAAGGCCCCAGCATTTT | CASGLERPQHF
NA | TRBJ2-1 | TRBV2 | TRBD1 | TGTGCCAGCAGTGGAGGCCAGGGCGGACAGGGCTCGGCGCTCTTC | CASSGGQGGQGSALF
NA | TRBJ2-6 | TRBV2 | NA | TGTGCCAGCAGTGTTGCCAGGAAAGGTGGGGCCAACGTCCTGACTTTC | CASSVARKGGANVLTF
NA | TRBJ2-2 | TRBV6-5 | TRBD2 | TGTGCCAGCAGCCGACTAGCGGGGGCAACCGGGGAGCTGTTTTTT | CASSRLAGATGELFF
NA | TRBJ1-3 | TRBV30 | NA | TGTGCCTGGAGTCTCGACAGCCGCTCTGGAAACACCATATATTTT | CAWSLDSRSGNTIYF
NA | TRBJ2-3 | TRBV11-3 | TRBD2 | TGTGCCAGCAGCTCTCGGACTAGCGGGGGCACAGATACGCAGTATTTT | CASSSRTSGGTDTQYF
NA | TRBJ2-3 | TRBV27 | NA | TGTGCCAGCAGTTCGGCCCCATTTGCAGATACGCAGTATTTT | CASSSAPFADTQYF
NA | TRBJ2-1 | TRBV20-1 | TRBD2 | TGCAGTGCTAGACGGGGGATAGCGGGACGAGCTTACAATGAGCAGTTCTTC | CSARRGIAGRAYNEQFF
NA | TRBJ2-5 | TRBV12-3/TRBV12-4 | NA | TGTGCCAGCAGCCGACTTGGATTACTAGAGACCCAGTACTTC | CASSRLGLLETQYF
NA | TRBJ2-7 | TRBV27 | NA | TGTGCCAGCCATGGGGCCTCCTACGAGCAGTACTTC | CASHGASYEQYF